One sample yielded the 28 T cell receptor beta chains listed below, sequenced in a study of T-cell memory formation after mild COVID-19. TCRdb itself ran the 5' RACE reads through MiXCR, one entry per CDR3 protein. Among roughly 190,000 distinct CDR3 sequences listed, over 9.5% were seen once. Sequenced sample: PBMCs or a T cell subset sorted from them (not recorded which). The receptors derive from a man younger than 35 who had mild COVID-19 (a few samples of this study predate the infection). Cell type and time point are not known.

The chain links TRBV20-1 to TRBJ2-7, with a possible D match to TRBD2 (6 bases). CDR1 is DFQATT, CDR2 SNEGSKA, per germline (reference sequence). The ends were cut back, 1 base at V and 4 bases at J, with 32 bases in the middle. This CDR3 spans 20 amino acids. The CDR3 here is CSARVPPTIFGAGYGYEQYF. The CDR3 coding sequence is TGCAGTGCTAGAGTCCCACCGACCATCTTCGGGGCGGGGTATGGTTACGAGCAGTACTTC.

The chain recombines TRBV21-1 with TRBJ1-5; TRBD1, the table's D call, was not compared with the DNA. TRBV21-1 is a pseudogene. CDR3 length: 17 amino acids. The CDR3 loop reads CASSNRAARAGDQPQHF. In nucleotides, the CDR3 is TGTGCCAGCAGCAACAGAGCTGCCCGGGCCGGGGATCAGCCCCAGCATTTT.

This clonotype occurred a few times. The chain recombines TRBV5-5 with TRBJ1-6, with 7 bases matching TRBD1. Germline V gene data show CDR1 as SGHKS and CDR2 as YYEKEE (reference sequence). The CDR3 is made up of 14 amino acids. Trimming took 4 bases from V and 6 from J; bases not matched to a gene: 4. CDR3 protein: CASSIQGFNSPLHF. The DNA for the CDR3 is TGTGCCAGCAGCATACAGGGGTTTAATTCACCCCTCCACTTT.

This clonotype has more than one count but fewer than ten. V usage is TRBV5-1 and J usage is TRBJ2-3; D is perhaps TRBD1 or TRBD2 (6 bases each). Germline loops: CDR1 SGHRS, CDR2 YFSETQ. The CDR3 has 14 residues. V was trimmed by 0 bases and J by 6 bases, leaving 11 bases between them. DNA of the CDR3: TGCGCCAGCAGCTTGGTCCAGGGGAGGGATACGCAGTATTTT. This gives the protein CASSLVQGRDTQYF.

The chain links TRBV28 to TRBJ2-3; 10 bases are shared with TRBD1. CDR1 and CDR2 from the germline V gene are MDHEN and SYDVKM. V lost 5 bases to trimming and J lost 0 bases; unmatched junction nucleotides: 5. There are 16 residues in the CDR3. In DNA form, the CDR3 reads TGTGCCAGCAGTCTGTCGGGACAGGGGAGCACAGATACGCAGTATTTT. It yields the protein CASSLSGQGSTDTQYF.

This clonotype has more than one count but fewer than ten. The genes are TRBV6-1 and TRBJ2-1; 9 nucleotides line up with TRBD1. The CDR3 sequence is 12 residues long. Germline V gene data show CDR1 as MNHNS and CDR2 as SASEGT. V lost 5 bases, J lost 10 bases, and 3 bases stayed unmatched. The CDR3 nucleotides read TGTGCCAGCAGTCGACAGGGGGTGGAGCAGTTCTTC. Translating it yields CASSRQGVEQFF.

This clonotype was recorded at least ten times. The rearrangement uses TRBV6-5 and TRBJ2-2; 12 bases line up with TRBD2. The CDR3 is made up of 18 amino acids. Per the germline V gene, CDR1 is MNHEY and CDR2 is SVGAGI. The V segment lost 6 bases and the J segment 4 bases; nucleotides outside the gene matches: 12. The CDR3 region is CASSRTSGGSTSTGELFF. The DNA for the CDR3 is TGTGCCAGCAGCCGTACTAGCGGGGGGTCTACCTCCACCGGGGAGCTGTTTTTT.

This clonotype appeared many times. This sequence joins TRBV5-5 and TRBJ2-3; D might be TRBD1 or TRBD2, each matching 6 bases. V was shortened by 4 bases and J by 3 bases, with 15 bases between the two germline ends. Germline lookup yields CDR1 SGHKS and CDR2 YYEKEE (reference sequence). The CDR3 is 15 amino acids. CDR3 region: CASSPQGGGTDTQYF. The CDR3, as DNA: TGTGCCAGCAGCCCACAGGGAGGCGGAACAGATACGCAGTATTTT.

This clonotype has more than one count but fewer than ten. The V and J genes are TRBV7-8 and TRBJ2-7, with D possibly matching TRBD1 (6 bases). V lost 1 base and J lost 4, with 11 bases in between. Germline CDR1 and CDR2: SGHVS and FQNEAQ. CDR3 length: 14 amino acids. The CDR3 DNA follows: TGTGCCAGCAGCTTAGAGGCAGGGGATTACGAGCAGTACTTC. Amino acid sequence: CASSLEAGDYEQYF.

The genes are TRBV7-2 and TRBJ2-1; 9 bases line up with TRBD2. J gave up 9 bases and V 0 bases, and 9 bases lay outside the gene matches. Germline CDR1 and CDR2: SGHTA and FQGNSA. There are 16 residues in the CDR3. As DNA, the CDR3 is TGTGCCAGCAGCTTAGCTCGGCTTAGCGGGGGAGGTGAGCAGTTCTTC. Translation: CASSLARLSGGGEQFF.

There are many counts of this clonotype. The CDR3 bases are TGCGCCAGCAGCTCGACTAGCGGGATCTACGAGCAGTACTTC. Encoded protein: CASSSTSGIYEQYF. The rearrangement joins TRBV5-1 to TRBJ2-7; TRBD2 agrees at 11 bases. CDR1 is SGHRS and CDR2 is YFSETQ in the germline V gene. The V and J ends lost 3 bases and 3 bases, in that order; junction bases with no gene match: 2. The CDR3 contains 14 residues.

Only a few counts were recorded for this clonotype. V is TRBV11-2 and J is TRBJ2-5; 7 bases are a match to TRBD1. The germline gives CDR1 SGHAT, CDR2 FQNNGV. There are 15 residues in the CDR3. With V trimmed by 5 bases and J by 4 bases, 10 bases remained unmatched. CDR3 nucleotide sequence: TGTGCCAGCAGCACGCCCAACAGGGGTCGAGAGACCCAGTACTTC. As protein: CASSTPNRGRETQYF.

In its sample, this clonotype was seen many times. The chain uses TRBV7-2 and TRBJ2-1; D is perhaps TRBD1 (6 bases). V was clipped by 2 bases and J by 4 bases, with 18 bases between them. This CDR3 region has 17 residues. In germline, CDR1 is SGHTA, CDR2 FQGNSA. CDR3 nucleotide sequence: TGTGCCAGCAGCTTATTGGGGGCCTCCCGGAGTTACAATGAGCAGTTCTTC. It yields the protein CASSLLGASRSYNEQFF.

This clonotype was found many times. The chain combines TRBV4-3 with TRBJ1-6, with D possibly being TRBD1 (5 bases). V was shortened by 2 bases and J by 10 bases, with 15 bases between the two germline ends. CDR1 is LGHNA and CDR2 is YSLEER in the germline V gene. The CDR3 loop spans 15 amino acids. Written as DNA, the CDR3 is TGCGCCAGCAGCCAAAGTGGCGGCAGGGACTCACCCCTCCACTTT. It specifies CASSQSGGRDSPLHF.

This clonotype was observed a handful of times. V and J are TRBV7-3 and TRBJ2-1; 10 nucleotides align to TRBD2. V was pared by 5 bases and J by 2 bases, with 6 bases of the junction left unmatched. Germline CDR1 reads SGHTA; CDR2 reads FQGTGA. This CDR3 is built from 16 residues. The DNA of the CDR3 is TGTGCCAGCAGCCCCCAACTAGCGGGGACCTACAATGAGCAGTTCTTC. Translation: CASSPQLAGTYNEQFF.

This clonotype has only a few counts. The chain has TRBV12-3 or TRBV12-4 and TRBJ1-5, with D unresolved. CDR3 length: 15 amino acids. Trimming stripped 6 bases from V and 0 bases from J, with 12 bases between. Here the CDR3 DNA reads TGTGCCAGCAGCGCTTACAGATATAGCAATCAGCCCCAGCATTTT. It translates to CASSAYRYSNQPQHF.

This clonotype appeared many times. The chain couples TRBV6-5 to TRBJ1-6; TRBD1 might be the D (5 bases). Per the germline V gene, CDR1 is MNHEY and CDR2 is SVGAGI. CDR3 length: 14 residues. The ends were cut back, 4 bases at V and 6 bases at J, with 10 bases in the middle. For the CDR3, the DNA is TGTGCCAGCAGTTCGGGACGGTTTAATTCACCCCTCCACTTT. Encoded protein: CASSSGRFNSPLHF.

A few counts support this clonotype. The chain links TRBV4-3 to TRBJ2-3; 10 positions agree with TRBD2. V was clipped by 4 bases and J by 4 bases; unmatched bases: 8. The CDR3 spans 16 residues. The germline V gene encodes CDR1 LGHNA and CDR2 YSLEER. The chain's CDR3 is CASSREAGGHPDTQYF. The CDR3 bases are TGCGCCAGCAGCCGAGAAGCGGGGGGGCATCCAGATACGCAGTATTTT.

The rearrangement links TRBV12-3 or TRBV12-4 to TRBJ2-1; 10 positions match TRBD1. This CDR3 spans 15 amino acids. V shed 6 bases and J 1 base; nucleotides not matched to a gene: 3. This chain's CDR3 is CASRRDRGSYNEQFF. The DNA of the CDR3 is TGTGCCAGCAGAAGGGACAGGGGTTCCTACAATGAGCAGTTCTTC.

The rearrangement links TRBV12-3 or TRBV12-4 to TRBJ1-2; D gene uncertain. This CDR3 has 10 residues. V was trimmed by 3 bases and J by 8 bases, leaving 4 bases between them. The DNA of the CDR3 is TGTGCCAGCAGTTTTTCCGGCTACACCTTC. Translating it yields CASSFSGYTF.

In DNA, the CDR3 is TGTGCCAGCAGCCAAGGGGGAGGGTTCCAAGAGACCCAGTACTTC. It codes for CASSQGGGFQETQYF. V and J are TRBV3-1 and TRBJ2-5; 7 nucleotides match TRBD2. CDR3 length equals 15 residues. CDR1 and CDR2 (germline): LGHDT, YNNKEL (reference sequence). V was clipped by 1 base and J by 1 base; unmatched bases: 3.

V is TRBV7-9 and J is TRBJ2-7, with unresolved D. This CDR3 contains 11 residues. Germline loops: CDR1 SEHNR, CDR2 FQNEAQ (reference sequence). V was trimmed by 5 bases and J by 7 bases, leaving 9 bases between them. The CDR3 bases are TGTGCCAGCAGCCCTCGCTTGGAGCAGTACTTC. Its protein is CASSPRLEQYF.

A few counts support this clonotype. J is TRBJ1-5 and V is TRBV5-1; D is unresolved. The CDR3 has 15 residues. Trimming shortened V by 0 bases and J by 6 bases, and 13 bases separated the two germline ends. Germline values: CDR1 SGHRS, CDR2 YFSETQ. CDR3 DNA: TGCGCCAGCAGCTTGGGTGAGGGCCCCGCTCAGCCCCAGCATTTT. This sequence encodes CASSLGEGPAQPQHF.

This clonotype was counted a single time. The genes are TRBV2 and TRBJ1-5; 7 bases align to TRBD1. Losses at the gene ends were 9 bases for V and 7 bases for J; bases not matched to a gene: 6. The CDR3 runs to 12 residues. Germline loops: CDR1 SNHLY, CDR2 FYNNEI. The CDR3 loop reads CASRQGGQPQHF. The CDR3 DNA reads TGTGCCAGTCGACAGGGAGGACAGCCCCAGCATTTT.

A word on this clonotype: This may arise from a read error, as a much more abundant clone is one base away. CDR3 nucleotides: TGTTCCAGCAGCCAAGATGTGGGGCGGAGCGCTGAAGCTTTCTTT. Its protein is CSSSQDVGRSAEAFF. The chain recombines TRBV4-2 with TRBJ1-1; D is perhaps TRBD1 (5 bases). The V gene's germline CDR1 is LGHNA and CDR2 YNFKEQ. The CDR3 is 15 amino acids.

On this clonotype itself: A read error may account for a junction end that differs from germline. The V and J genes are TRBV30 and TRBJ1-5; D is possibly TRBD1 (6 bases). The V gene's germline CDR1 is GTSNPN and CDR2 SVGIG (reference sequence). CDR3 size: 15 residues. CDR3 sequence: CAARAGLWDNQPQHF. The CDR3 coding sequence is TGTGCAGCCAGGGCTGGATTGTGGGACAATCAGCCACAGCATTTT.

In its sample, this clonotype was seen many times. CDR3 residues: CASGYSDRTGELFF. The CDR3 DNA reads TGTGCCAGCGGCTACTCCGACAGAACCGGGGAGCTGTTTTTT. V usage is TRBV27 and J usage is TRBJ2-2; possibly TRBD1 for D (5 bases). Germline V lookup: CDR1 MNHEY, CDR2 SMNVEV (reference sequence). V lost 8 bases and J 5 bases, leaving 15 bases between the germline ends. This CDR3 comprises 14 residues.

This clonotype was seen many times. This chain joins TRBV7-2 and TRBJ1-3, with TRBD1 matching 9 bases. J lost 4 bases, V lost 2 bases, and 9 bases had no gene match. Germline V gives CDR1 SGHTA, CDR2 FQGNSA. The length of the CDR3 is 17 residues. CDR3 sequence reads: CASSLSSGTGSGNTIYF. CDR3 DNA sequence: TGTGCCAGCAGCTTAAGTTCGGGGACAGGGTCGGGAAACACCATATATTTT.